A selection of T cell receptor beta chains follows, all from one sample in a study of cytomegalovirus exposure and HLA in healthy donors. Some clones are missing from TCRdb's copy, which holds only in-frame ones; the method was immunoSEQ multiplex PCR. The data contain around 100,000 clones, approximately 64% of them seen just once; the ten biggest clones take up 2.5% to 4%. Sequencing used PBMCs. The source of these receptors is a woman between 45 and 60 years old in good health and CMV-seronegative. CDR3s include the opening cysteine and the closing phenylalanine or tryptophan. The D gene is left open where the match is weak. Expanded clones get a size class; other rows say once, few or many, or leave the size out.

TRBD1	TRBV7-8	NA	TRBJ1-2	CASSTGTGAFRDYGYTF	TGTGCCAGCAGCACCGGGACAGGGGCCTTTCGGGACTATGGCTACACCTTC
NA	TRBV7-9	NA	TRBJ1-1	CASSGGGGGPEAFF	TGTGCCAGCAGCGGCGGGGGCGGGGGCCCTGAAGCTTTCTTT
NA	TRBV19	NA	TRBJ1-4	CASSWARGAEKLFF	TGTGCCAGTAGTTGGGCCAGGGGAGCTGAAAAACTGTTTTTT
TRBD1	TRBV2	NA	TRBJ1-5	CASRSGTGFLEQPQHF	TGTGCCAGCAGGTCCGGGACAGGCTTTTTGGAACAGCCCCAGCATTTT
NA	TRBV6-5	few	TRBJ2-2	CASSYSAYSFGGELFF	TGTGCCAGCAGTTACTCTGCCTACTCTTTTGGCGGGGAGCTGTTTTTT
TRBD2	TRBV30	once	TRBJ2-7	CAWSTGGEKQYF	TGTGCCTGGAGTACCGGGGGGGAAAAGCAGTACTTC
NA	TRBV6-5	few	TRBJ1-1	CASSHGNTEAFF	TGTGCCAGCAGTCACGGGAACACTGAAGCTTTCTTT
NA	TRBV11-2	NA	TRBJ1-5	CASSLAYDQPQHF	TGTGCCAGCAGCTTAGCCTACGATCAGCCCCAGCATTTT
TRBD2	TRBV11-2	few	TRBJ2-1	CASSSGLAGVEQFF	TGTGCCAGCAGCTCGGGACTAGCGGGAGTGGAGCAGTTCTTC
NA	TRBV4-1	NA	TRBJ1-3	CASSQGLRNRVSGNTIYF	TGCGCCAGCAGCCAAGGGTTACGGAATCGGGTCTCTGGAAACACCATATATTTT
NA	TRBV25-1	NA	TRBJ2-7	CASSGGYEQYF	TGTGCCAGCAGTGGAGGTTACGAGCAGTACTTC
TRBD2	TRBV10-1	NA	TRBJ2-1	CASSPWAGGLNEQFF	TGCGCCAGCAGTCCCTGGGCGGGGGGGCTCAATGAGCAGTTCTTC
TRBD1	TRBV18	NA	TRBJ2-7	CASSPGTGSVYEQYF	TGTGCCAGCTCACCGGGGACAGGGTCTGTCTACGAGCAGTACTTC
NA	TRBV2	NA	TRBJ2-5	CASSEVVLQETQYF	TGTGCCAGCAGTGAGGTCGTACTCCAAGAGACCCAGTACTTC
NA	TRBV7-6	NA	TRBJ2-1	CASSLGPGSYNEQFF	TGTGCCAGCAGCTTAGGACCGGGCTCCTACAATGAGCAGTTCTTC
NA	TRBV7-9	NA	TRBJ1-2	CASNRQNYGYTF	TGTGCCAGCAACAGACAGAACTATGGCTACACCTTC
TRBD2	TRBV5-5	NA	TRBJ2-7	CASLGSLAGVGEQYF	TGTGCCAGCCTGGGATCTTTAGCGGGAGTTGGGGAGCAGTACTTC
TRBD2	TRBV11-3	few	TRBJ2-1	CASSLGGRAGYNEQFF	TGTGCCAGCAGCTTAGGCGGGAGGGCAGGCTACAATGAGCAGTTCTTC
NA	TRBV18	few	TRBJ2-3	CASSPGTGFAQYF	TGTGCCAGCTCACCCGGTACAGGTTTTGCGCAGTATTTT
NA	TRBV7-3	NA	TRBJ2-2	CASGQGTGELFF	TGTGCCAGCGGCCAGGGGACCGGGGAGCTGTTTTTT
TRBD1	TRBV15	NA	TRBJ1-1	CATSTSGTGEENTEAFF	TGTGCCACCAGCACATCTGGGACAGGGGAGGAGAACACTGAAGCTTTCTTT
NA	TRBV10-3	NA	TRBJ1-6	CAISEAPDSSYNSPLHF	TGTGCCATCAGTGAGGCCCCGGACAGCTCCTATAATTCACCCCTCCACTTT
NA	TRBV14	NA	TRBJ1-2	CASSQVYSYGYTF	TGTGCCAGCAGCCAAGTTTACTCCTATGGCTACACCTTC
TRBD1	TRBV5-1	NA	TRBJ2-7	CASSLGQGIYEQYF	TGCGCCAGCAGCTTGGGACAGGGTATCTACGAGCAGTACTTC
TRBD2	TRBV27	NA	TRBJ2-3	CASSTLAGGSYLDTQYF	TGTGCCAGCAGTACCCTGGCGGGGGGGTCGTATTTGGATACGCAGTATTTT